This TCR beta chain was profiled in a study of T cells after somatic rescue of genetic block (dated by TCRdb to about 2020). Regarding the complete study: The study assessed how robust, over the long term, a T-cell system was when the system had developed through somatic rescue of a genetic block in T-cell development.

In regard to this clone: It lacks a known antigen. Per-nucleotide qualities are absent, and no much larger clonotype sits a single base away.

CDR1 and CDR2 (MDHEN, SYDVKM) derive from the germline V gene. Trimming removed 6 bases from V and 0 bases from J; the gene matches leave 11 bases unexplained. The CDR3 covers 17 residues, taking in both the cysteine and the phenylalanine. Only the CDR3 region is kept as DNA, spanning 51 bases read in frame from base 1. The library was obtained by the immunoSEQ multiplex PCR assay. The source is immuneACCESS, and TCRdb retained only in-frame sequences with V and J called. Part of the clones is not carried over; for the studies checked, unresolved V genes explain less than half of this, and the remainder is unexplained. The sample data list 60,000 to 75,000 clones, and under 95% of these were observed just once. Approximately 3% of the sample rests with the top ten.

Recombination joined TRBV28 with TRBJ2-1; TRBD2 lines up with 7 middle nucleotides. Material for sequencing was peripheral blood mononuclear cells (PBMCs). This TCR was sampled from a man aged 35-49 years. The CDR3 region has the sequence CASRNPGDYSSYNEQFF. The DNA sequence reads TGTGCCAGCAGAAATCCCGGGGACTACAGCTCCTACAATGAGCAGTTCTTC.